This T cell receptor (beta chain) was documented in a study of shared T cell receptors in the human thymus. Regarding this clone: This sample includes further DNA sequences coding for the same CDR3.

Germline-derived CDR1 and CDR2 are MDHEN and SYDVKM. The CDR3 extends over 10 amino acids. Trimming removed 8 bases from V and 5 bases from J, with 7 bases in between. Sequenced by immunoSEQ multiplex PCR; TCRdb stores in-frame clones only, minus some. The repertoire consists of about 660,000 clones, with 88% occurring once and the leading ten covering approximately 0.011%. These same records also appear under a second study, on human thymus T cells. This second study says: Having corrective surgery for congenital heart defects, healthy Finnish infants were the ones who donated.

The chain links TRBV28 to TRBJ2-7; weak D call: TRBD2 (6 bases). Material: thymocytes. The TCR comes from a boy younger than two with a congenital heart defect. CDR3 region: CASRGDEQYF. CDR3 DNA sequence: TGTGCCAGCCGCGGGGACGAGCAGTACTTC.